Each of the 17 T cell receptor beta chains below was sequenced from the same sample in a study of beta chain features in type 1 diabetes. Expressed TCRB transcripts were sequenced, since all the RNA that had been isolated was reverse transcribed. The data were produced by immunoSEQ multiplex PCR, yet TCRdb's version contains in-frame clones alone and is incomplete. Of 350,000 to 450,000 clones listed, more than 12% are singletons. The sequencing input was naive CD4+ T cells from blood. These receptors all come from a woman aged 18-29 years in good health.

V and J are TRBV25-1 and TRBJ2-1, with 10 bases that match TRBD1. This CDR3 comprises 18 residues. J lost 0 bases, V lost 5 bases, and 10 bases had no gene match. Germline CDR1 MGHDK, CDR2 SYGVNS. The CDR3 DNA reads as TGTGCCAGCAGTCCCCGACAGGGGGCCCTAAACTCCTACAATGAGCAGTTCTTC. Translated: CASSPRQGALNSYNEQFF.

The rearrangement links TRBV4-1 to TRBJ2-7; 9 bases match TRBD2. Losses at the gene ends were 7 bases for V and 5 bases for J; bases not matched to a gene: 12. In germline, CDR1 is MGHRA, CDR2 YSYEKL. This CDR3 has 15 amino acids. The CDR3 loop reads CASTPSQREDDEQYF. The CDR3 region has the DNA TGCGCCAGCACCCCCTCTCAGCGGGAGGATGACGAGCAGTACTTC.

This sequence joins TRBV10-2 and TRBJ2-7; 9 positions agree with TRBD2. In germline, CDR1 is WSHSY, CDR2 SAAADI. The CDR3 is 14 residues long. Losses at the gene ends were 5 bases for V and 2 bases for J; bases not matched to a gene: 4. The CDR3: CASSYSGSPYEQYF. The CDR3 region has the DNA TGCGCCAGCAGTTATAGCGGGAGCCCCTACGAGCAGTACTTC.

The chain links TRBV19 to TRBJ1-5, with a tentative D call TRBD1 (6 bases). Germline V CDR1 and CDR2: LNHDA, SQIVND (reference sequence). Trimming left V 7 bases short and J 3 bases short, with 13 bases between. The CDR3 loop spans 14 amino acids. The CDR3, as DNA: TGTGCCAGTACTGAGACAGGACCCAATCAGCCCCAGCATTTT. Its protein product is CASTETGPNQPQHF.

The chain has TRBV20-1 and TRBJ2-7, with D maybe TRBD2 (6 bases). The CDR3 runs 11 residues. V was trimmed by 7 bases and J by 11 bases, leaving 18 bases between them. Germline V CDR1 and CDR2: DFQATT, SNEGSKA (reference sequence). CDR3 in amino acids: CSGPNGLREYF. CDR3 DNA sequence: TGCAGTGGCCCGAACGGACTACGGGAGTACTTC.

This clone came up a few times. V and J are TRBV5-1 and TRBJ2-6; the D gene is possibly TRBD2 (5 bases). Per germline, CDR1 SGHRS and CDR2 YFSETQ. V was trimmed by 6 bases and J by 0 bases, leaving 13 bases between them. The CDR3 covers 16 residues. The CDR3 DNA is TGCGCCAGCACCCAAGGAGGAGGCTCTGGGGCCAACGTCCTGACTTTC. Its protein product is CASTQGGGSGANVLTF.

This clone was seen more than once but under ten times. The rearrangement joins TRBV5-1 to TRBJ2-1; 7 nucleotides agree with TRBD1. The germline V gene encodes CDR1 SGHRS and CDR2 YFSETQ. The J segment lost 10 bases and the V segment lost 3 bases, leaving 7 bases of the junction unmatched. This CDR3 is 13 amino acids long. CDR3 coding DNA: TGCGCCAGCAGCTCGTTACAGGGGCACGAGCAGTTCTTC. Amino acid sequence: CASSSLQGHEQFF.

The chain employs TRBV6-5 and TRBJ2-7, with 7 nucleotides matching TRBD2. This CDR3 region has 13 residues. The germline V gene encodes CDR1 MNHEY and CDR2 SVGAGI. The CDR3 spells CAMGGDRVSEQYF. The CDR3 DNA reads as TGTGCTATGGGGGGGGATCGGGTCTCGGAGCAGTACTTC.

V usage is TRBV25-1 and J usage is TRBJ2-7; TRBD1 is a possible D gene (5 bases). Germline V gene sequence: CDR1 MGHDK, CDR2 SYGVNS. CDR3 length: 14 residues. V was cut by 3 bases and J by 4 bases, with 13 bases left in between. The CDR3 DNA reads TGTGCCAGCAGTGAGATAGGGGCTAGGTACGAGCAGTACTTC. Translation gives CASSEIGARYEQYF.

This clone was counted between two and nine times. V usage is TRBV20-1 and J usage is TRBJ1-2; tentative D call: TRBD1 (5 bases). CDR1 DFQATT and CDR2 SNEGSKA come from the germline V gene (reference sequence). The CDR3 totals 11 residues. Trimming shortened V by 8 bases and J by 2 bases, and 9 bases separated the two germline ends. CDR3 residues: CSIDSNYGYTF. The DNA of the CDR3 is TGCAGTATCGACAGCAACTATGGCTACACCTTC.

The rearrangement joins TRBV6-6 to TRBJ2-7, with D tentatively TRBD2 (5 bases). This CDR3 has 16 residues. Trimming pared 2 bases from V and 2 bases from J, leaving 16 bases between. Germline assignment: CDR1 MNHNY and CDR2 SVGAGI (reference sequence). CDR3 sequence reads: CASSYGSGGPTYEQYF. The DNA of the CDR3 is TGTGCCAGCAGTTACGGATCGGGCGGGCCCACCTACGAGCAGTACTTC.

A few counts support this clone. The chain combines TRBV29-1 with TRBJ2-4; D uncertain. The CDR3 is 11 residues long. Trimming took off 6 bases at V and 9 bases at J, with 12 bases between the two ends. Germline V CDR1 and CDR2: SQVTM, ANQGSEA. The CDR3 spells CSVWSPGIQYF. The DNA for the CDR3 is TGCAGCGTGTGGAGTCCCGGCATTCAGTACTTC.

This clone has more than one count but fewer than ten. The chain carries TRBV4-2 and TRBJ2-1; D might be TRBD2 (5 bases). The CDR3 totals 17 residues. Germline CDR1 LGHNA, CDR2 YNFKEQ. Trimming took 0 bases from V and 4 from J, leaving 16 bases between them. The CDR3 DNA follows: TGTGCCAGCAGCCAAGATCGGTCTACTAGACTGTACAATGAGCAGTTCTTC. It translates to CASSQDRSTRLYNEQFF.

In its sample, this clone was seen a few times. The chain carries TRBV28 and TRBJ2-1, with TRBD1 matching 7 bases. Trimming at V came to 6 bases and at J to 7 bases, leaving 9 bases not matched to a gene. The CDR3 is 14 residues long. CDR1 MDHEN and CDR2 SYDVKM come from the germline V gene. The CDR3 here is CASRPTGVKNEQFF. In DNA, the CDR3 is TGTGCCAGCAGACCCACAGGGGTAAAAAATGAGCAGTTCTTC.

This clone has just a few counts. V and J are TRBV7-6 and TRBJ2-3; weak D call: TRBD2 (6 bases). This CDR3 is built from 14 residues. Germline V CDR1 and CDR2: SGHVS, FNYEAQ. V lost 5 bases, J lost 0 bases, and 9 bases lay in between. CDR3 DNA: TGTGCCAGCAGCCGGGACTTAAGCACAGATACGCAGTATTTT. This encodes CASSRDLSTDTQYF.

This clone was seen more than once but under ten times. The genes are TRBV5-6 and TRBJ2-1; 10 bases agree with TRBD2. Germline CDR1 and CDR2: SGHDT and YYEEEE. Unmatched junction bases numbered 12, after V lost 2 bases and J lost 7 bases. The CDR3 loop spans 17 amino acids. The CDR3 is CASSLLRSGRAPNEQFF. The DNA for the CDR3 is TGTGCCAGCAGCTTATTGAGAAGCGGGAGGGCCCCGAATGAGCAGTTCTTC.

V is TRBV5-1 and J is TRBJ1-1; D unresolved. The V end lost 4 bases, the J end lost 0 bases, and 13 bases lay between the germline ends. Germline-derived CDR1 and CDR2 are SGHRS and YFSETQ. This CDR3 contains 15 residues. CDR3 loop: CASSLNSYMNTEAFF. The CDR3, as DNA: TGCGCCAGCAGCCTTAACAGCTATATGAACACTGAAGCTTTCTTT. Full variable domain (outside the CDR3, taken from reference TRBV5-1 and TRBJ1-1): KAGVTQTPRYLIKTRGQQVTLSCSPISGHRSVSWYQQTPGQGLQFLFEYFSETQRNKGNFPGRFSGRQFSNSRSEMNVSTLELGDSALYLCASSLNSYMNTEAFFGQGTRLTVV.